Listed below are T cell receptor beta chains from one sample, sequenced in a study of neurological immune-mediated disorders. TCRdb reanalysed the 5' RACE reads using MiXCR and keeps one entry per CDR3 protein. The repertoire holds 50,000 to 65,000 distinct CDR3 sequences, about 3.5% seen once, with approximately 1.6% in the top ten. The source material was PBMCs. These receptors were obtained from a man under 40 with multiple sclerosis. Each CDR3 is given with its conserved first and last residue. A D gene is named only where the DNA matches it firmly. Expanded clones are given a class, and other clones once, few, many or no size at all.

v_gene	d_gene	j_gene	abundance	CDR3aa	CDR3nt
TRBV3-1	-	TRBJ2-5	many	CASSQRSETQYF	TGTGCCAGCAGCCAAAGGTCGGAGACCCAGTACTTC
TRBV5-5	-	TRBJ2-2	-	CASIYAPTNTGELFF	TGTGCCAGCATCTATGCACCTACGAACACCGGGGAGCTGTTTTTT
TRBV27	TRBD1	TRBJ1-1	many	CATAYQGGGNTEAFF	TGTGCCACCGCGTATCAAGGGGGCGGGAACACTGAAGCTTTCTTT
TRBV20-1	TRBD2	TRBJ2-1	many	CSANRREVIDEQFF	TGCAGTGCTAATCGGCGGGAGGTTATAGATGAGCAGTTCTTC
TRBV6-1	-	TRBJ2-6	many	CASKVTSSGANVLTF	TGTGCCAGCAAGGTTACAAGCTCTGGGGCCAACGTCCTGACTTTC
TRBV5-1	-	TRBJ2-7	-	CASSLDRTNEQYF	TGCGCCAGCAGCTTGGACAGGACGAACGAGCAGTACTTC
TRBV7-6	-	TRBJ2-5	many	CASSEKGRGQETQYF	TGTGCCAGCAGCGAGAAGGGGAGAGGGCAAGAGACCCAGTACTTC
TRBV7-9	-	TRBJ2-5	many	CASSPWDGEEETQYF	TGTGCCAGCAGCCCCTGGGACGGAGAAGAAGAGACCCAGTACTTC
TRBV5-1	TRBD1	TRBJ2-7	many	CASSVQGAGEQYF	TGCGCCAGCAGCGTCCAGGGGGCTGGCGAGCAGTACTTC
TRBV20-1	TRBD2	TRBJ2-3	many	CSARGGGSGGALDTQYF	TGCAGTGCTAGAGGAGGCGGTAGCGGGGGGGCTTTAGATACGCAGTATTTT
TRBV5-1	TRBD2	TRBJ2-3	many	CASSLGTSGGPSTDTQYF	TGCGCCAGCAGCTTGGGGACTAGCGGGGGCCCTAGCACAGATACGCAGTATTTT
TRBV28	TRBD1	TRBJ2-7	many	CSTGGPYGQYF	TGTTCGACAGGGGGCCCTTACGGGCAGTACTTC
TRBV7-2	-	TRBJ2-2	many	CASSSGPHVTGELFF	TGTGCCAGCAGCTCCGGACCCCACGTAACCGGGGAGCTGTTTTTT
TRBV10-3	TRBD1	TRBJ2-7	many	CATGTGLSYEQYF	TGTGCCACCGGGACAGGACTCTCCTACGAGCAGTACTTC
TRBV12-3/TRBV12-4	-	TRBJ2-7	once	CASSPGGRVSYEQYF	TGTGCCAGCAGCCCGGGGGGCAGGGTATCCTACGAGCAGTACTTC
TRBV7-2	TRBD1	TRBJ2-7	many	CASSLRQGVQYF	TGTGCCAGCAGCCTACGACAGGGGGTGCAGTACTTC
TRBV4-1	-	TRBJ1-4	-	CASSQDLSARGEKLFF	TGCGCCAGCAGCCAAGATTTGTCAGCCAGAGGGGAAAAACTGTTTTTT
TRBV7-9	-	TRBJ1-1	many	CASSLERLRGRWNTEAFF	TGTGCCAGCAGCTTAGAGCGTCTCCGTGGACGGTGGAACACTGAAGCTTTCTTT